Presented here are 22 T cell receptor beta chains from one specimen sequenced in a study of a mutant IDH1 vaccine in newly diagnosed glioma. Stated time point: week 23, last vaccination. Every vaccine dose comprised 300 ug of mutant IDH1 20-mer peptide plus topical imiquimod. These TCRs' antigens remain unknown. The protocol was immunoSEQ multiplex PCR, while the TCRdb copy is restricted to in-frame clones and leaves out a portion. This sample has over 40,000 clones, with 78% found just once. The sample in question was PBMCs, obtained from a glioma patient whose treatment included an IDH1 peptide vaccine. These receptors all come from a woman in her thirties or forties with glioma. Some clones in this sample may be carry-over from other donors' samples.

The V and J genes are TRBV9 and TRBJ2-2; TRBD2 matches at 8 bases. The length of the CDR3 is 17 residues. Germline V gene sequence: CDR1 SGDLS, CDR2 YYNGEE. J gave up 5 bases and V 2 bases, and 11 bases lay outside the gene matches. The CDR3 reads CASSVLSGGFRTGELFF. The CDR3 nucleotides are TGTGCCAGCAGCGTCTTAAGCGGGGGATTTCGGACCGGGGAGCTGTTTTTT.

The genes are TRBV5-1 and TRBJ1-6; TRBD1 aligns across 9 bases. The germline CDR1 and CDR2 sequences are SGHRS and YFSETQ. The V gene end was trimmed by 4 bases and the J gene end by 5 bases; junction bases not matched to a gene: 4. The CDR3 is 15 residues long. The CDR3 DNA sequence: TGCGCCAGCAGCACCAGGACAGGGGATAATTCACCCCTCCACTTT. Its translation: CASSTRTGDNSPLHF.

The chain carries TRBV19 and TRBJ2-7; D may be TRBD1 or TRBD2 (5 bases each). The CDR3 sequence is 12 residues long. V was trimmed by 8 bases and J by 7 bases, leaving 15 bases between them. Germline V CDR1 and CDR2: LNHDA, SQIVND (reference sequence). The CDR3 loop reads CASSQGSGEQYF. In nucleotides, the CDR3 is TGTGCCAGTTCCCAGGGCTCGGGGGAGCAGTACTTC.

The chain employs TRBV6-6 and TRBJ1-6; possibly TRBD1 for D (5 bases). This CDR3 is built from 14 residues. V lost 7 bases, J lost 13 bases, and 20 bases lay in between. Germline lookup yields CDR1 MNHNY and CDR2 SVGAGI (reference sequence). This CDR3 is CASNRDRGGSPLHF. The CDR3 coding sequence is TGTGCCAGCAATAGGGACCGGGGGGGGAGTCCCCTCCACTTT.

This chain uses TRBV11-1 with TRBJ1-1; a possible D gene is TRBD1 (5 bases). Trimming cost V 1 base and J 1 base, with 10 bases left between them. Germline V gives CDR1 SGHAT, CDR2 FQDESV (reference sequence). This CDR3 comprises 15 residues. Written as DNA, the CDR3 is TGTGCCAGCAGCTTAGGGACAACCCGGAACACTGAAGCTTTCTTT. It translates to CASSLGTTRNTEAFF.

The chain links TRBV7-6 to TRBJ1-3, with D perhaps matching TRBD1 (6 bases). V dropped 5 bases and J dropped 4 bases, with 12 bases sitting between them. The V gene's germline CDR1 is SGHVS and CDR2 FNYEAQ. There are 14 residues in the CDR3. The CDR3 spells CASSDTGYGNTIYF. The CDR3 DNA sequence: TGTGCCAGCAGCGACACAGGGTACGGAAACACCATATATTTT.

This clone was detected only a few times. The rearrangement joins TRBV9 to TRBJ2-2; the match to TRBD1 covers 8 bases. Germline CDR1 SGDLS, CDR2 YYNGEE. The CDR3 is made up of 15 amino acids. J was trimmed by 2 bases and V by 3 bases; bases with no gene match: 3. The CDR3 here is CASSAGQGNTGELFF. The CDR3 nucleotides are TGTGCCAGCAGCGCCGGACAGGGTAACACCGGGGAGCTGTTTTTT. Together with reference TRBV9 and TRBJ2-2, the CDR3 gives the full variable domain: DSGVTQTPKHLITATGQRVTLRCSPRSGDLSVYWYQQSLDQGLQFLIQYYNGEERAKGNILERFSAQQFPDLHSELNLSSLELGDSALYFCASSAGQGNTGELFFGEGSRLTVL.

The chain is built from TRBV12-2 and TRBJ1-2; the table's D call, TRBD1, was not checked against the DNA. TRBV12-2 is deemed a pseudogene. The CDR3 consists of 20 residues. CDR3 sequence reads: CASRFSGRGTGVPVNYGYTF. The CDR3 coding sequence is TGTGCAAGTCGCTTCTCCGGGCGTGGGACAGGGGTCCCAGTCAACTATGGCTACACCTTC.

The chain uses TRBV25-1 and TRBJ2-3; the D is unclear. Per germline, CDR1 MGHDK and CDR2 SYGVNS. The CDR3 sequence is 15 residues long. V gave up 6 bases and J gave up 0 bases, with 13 bases separating them. The DNA for the CDR3 is TGTGCCAGCAGCTTGGGGTCTGTTAGCACAGATACGCAGTATTTT. This sequence encodes CASSLGSVSTDTQYF.

The rearrangement links TRBV25-1 to TRBJ2-7; maybe TRBD2 (6 bases). The V gene's germline CDR1 is MGHDK and CDR2 SYGVNS. The CDR3 contains 14 residues. The V end was cut by 8 bases, the J end by 3 bases, with 17 bases between. CDR3 loop: CASSPGGGVYEQYF. The CDR3 region has the DNA TGTGCCAGCTCCCCCGGTGGAGGGGTCTACGAGCAGTACTTC.

This clone has just a few counts. V is TRBV6-6 and J is TRBJ1-1; no clear D gene. Germline CDR1 reads MNHNY; CDR2 reads SVGAGI (reference sequence). V was trimmed by 5 bases and J by 0 bases, leaving 10 bases between them. The CDR3 spans 14 residues. The CDR3 is CASSVTEMNTEAFF. The DNA of the CDR3 is TGTGCCAGCAGTGTAACAGAAATGAACACTGAAGCTTTCTTT.

The CDR3 region has the DNA TGTGCCAGCAGCTTAGGAGGAAATTCACCCCTCCACTTT. It encodes CASSLGGNSPLHF. The chain has TRBV5-5 and TRBJ1-6, with D hard to call. The CDR3 runs 13 residues. Per germline, CDR1 SGHKS and CDR2 YYEKEE (reference sequence). V was cut by 2 bases and J by 7 bases, with 7 bases left in between.

This chain links TRBV4-1 with TRBJ2-7; D may match TRBD1 or TRBD2 (5 bases each). Germline V gives CDR1 MGHRA, CDR2 YSYEKL. The CDR3 is 15 residues long. V lost 2 bases to trimming and J lost 6 bases, with 17 bases between them. The CDR3 DNA follows: TGCGCCAGCAGCCAATCCGGGGCCACCCCCCGCGAGCAGTACTTC. This gives the protein CASSQSGATPREQYF.

This chain uses TRBV27 with TRBJ1-2; no clear D gene. The CDR3 has 15 amino acids. The V gene's germline CDR1 is MNHEY and CDR2 SMNVEV (reference sequence). V lost 2 bases to trimming and J lost 2 bases, with 12 bases between them. For the CDR3, the DNA is TGTGCCAGCAGTTTAATCTCAGCCCCCAACTATGGCTACACCTTC. Translating it yields CASSLISAPNYGYTF.

The chain is built from TRBV28 and TRBJ2-2, with a weak D call TRBD1 (5 bases). The V gene's germline CDR1 is MDHEN and CDR2 SYDVKM. The CDR3 covers 19 residues. Trimming removed 1 base at V and 1 base at J, with 19 bases between. This CDR3 reads CASSLLVLGHRLNTGELFF. CDR3 in DNA: TGTGCCAGCAGTTTATTAGTATTGGGCCACAGGTTGAACACCGGGGAGCTGTTTTTT.

The chain carries TRBV6-6 and TRBJ2-5; D not certain. The V gene lost 6 bases and the J gene lost 5 bases, with 7 bases spanning the gap. The CDR3 spans 11 residues. Germline loops: CDR1 MNHNY, CDR2 SVGAGI (reference sequence). CDR3 in DNA: TGTGCCAGCAGAAAAGGGGAGACCCAGTACTTC. Protein product: CASRKGETQYF.

This clone was recorded only once. This chain connects TRBV7-8 to TRBJ2-1, with D perhaps TRBD1 (5 bases). V was clipped by 4 bases and J by 6 bases, with 7 bases between them. This CDR3 is built from 12 residues. Germline loops: CDR1 SGHVS, CDR2 FQNEAQ. CDR3 sequence: CASSYGANEQFF. The CDR3 nucleotides are TGTGCCAGCAGCTATGGGGCCAATGAGCAGTTCTTC.

The sample holds one count of this clone. The genes are TRBV5-1 and TRBJ2-1, with D unresolved. Germline CDR1 and CDR2: SGHRS and YFSETQ. V gave up 1 base and J gave up 0 bases, with 14 bases separating them. The CDR3 is made up of 17 amino acids. The CDR3 reads CASSLRVVRSSYNEQFF. Here the CDR3 DNA reads TGCGCCAGCAGCTTGAGGGTAGTTCGATCCTCCTACAATGAGCAGTTCTTC.

This clone was detected once. The chain joins TRBV6-5 to TRBJ1-3; no clear D. The CDR3 totals 14 residues. CDR1 and CDR2 (germline): MNHEY, SVGAGI. V was cut by 5 bases and J by 0 bases, with 8 bases left in between. CDR3 in DNA: TGTGCCAGCAGTCCAACGATCTCTGGAAACACCATATATTTT. It translates to CASSPTISGNTIYF.

In regard to this clone: Other DNA variants within this sample encode the same CDR3. This chain links TRBV19 with TRBJ1-2; no definite D call. The CDR3 runs 11 residues. V lost 11 bases and J lost 0, with 7 bases in between. Germline CDR1 is LNHDA and CDR2 is SQIVND (reference sequence). CDR3 in DNA: TGTGCCTCCAGCCCTAACTATGGCTACACCTTC. Translating it yields CASSPNYGYTF.

The chain combines TRBV10-1 with TRBJ2-4, with D possibly being TRBD1 (5 bases). The germline CDR1 and CDR2 sequences are WNHNN and SYGVQD (reference sequence). The V end was cut by 3 bases, the J end by 9 bases, with 15 bases between. The length of the CDR3 is 14 residues. The CDR3 DNA reads as TGCGCCAGCAGTGATTGGGGCGTCGGTGGCATTCAGTACTTC. Its protein is CASSDWGVGGIQYF.

V gene TRBV19 combines with J gene TRBJ2-1; possible D gene TRBD1, 6 bases. The CDR3 loop spans 14 amino acids. The germline gives CDR1 LNHDA, CDR2 SQIVND (reference sequence). V lost 10 bases and J 5 bases, leaving 18 bases between the germline ends. The CDR3 loop is CATSGVGVNNEQFF. Written as DNA, the CDR3 is TGTGCCACTTCAGGGGTTGGGGTAAACAATGAGCAGTTCTTC.